This T cell receptor (beta chain) is drawn from a study of blood T cell repertoires in COVID-19. Turning to the study itself: Whether acute or convalescent, the COVID-19 samples came from the United States, Italy and Spain.

Measured with immunoSEQ multiplex PCR; TCRdb has only the in-frame clones, and not every one. The data show 150,000 to 200,000 clones, almost 80% seen once. Unmatched junction bases numbered 17, after V lost 5 bases and J lost 11 bases. This CDR3 is built from 15 residues. Per germline, CDR1 GTSNPN and CDR2 SVGIG (reference sequence). The chain employs TRBV30 and TRBJ1-1; 10 bases match TRBD1. The sequenced material came from peripheral blood. This TCR was sampled from a man in his sixties with active or convalescent COVID-19. The CDR3 sequence: CAWEGPDRGGVSAFF. CDR3 bases: TGTGCCTGGGAGGGCCCGGACAGGGGGGGCGTCTCGGCTTTCTTT. Looking up the rest from reference TRBV30 and TRBJ1-1 gives the full variable domain: SQTIHQWPATLVQPVGSPLSLECTVEGTSNPNLYWYRQAAGRGLQLLFYSVGIGQISSEVPQNLSASRPQDRQFILSSKKLLLSDSGFYLCAWEGPDRGGVSAFFGQGTRLTVV.